The 5 T cell receptor beta chains listed next were all sequenced from one sample in a study of chemoradiotherapy in HPV16-positive cancers. Clones were read by immunoSEQ multiplex PCR, and TCRdb kept only the in-frame ones, dropping some. Of roughly 4,700 clones listed, roughly 90% were seen once; the top ten hold roughly 2.7%. Sequencing used tumor tissue, obtained from a patient who underwent chemoradiotherapy. The receptors come from a human donor with HPV-associated anogenital cancer.

This chain joins TRBV27 and TRBJ1-5; weak D call: TRBD1 (6 bases). Trimming removed 6 bases at V and 3 bases at J, with 12 bases between. Germline CDR1 MNHEY, CDR2 SMNVEV (reference sequence). The CDR3 is 14 residues long. The CDR3 bases are TGTGCCAGCAGGGGATGGGGGCCCAATCAGCCCCAGCATTTT. The encoded protein is CASRGWGPNQPQHF.

The chain combines TRBV21-1 with TRBJ2-2; TRBD2, as called in the table, went unchecked against the DNA. TRBV21-1 is assigned pseudogene status. The CDR3 spans 16 residues. The CDR3 loop is CASSKTGGRNTGELFF. The CDR3 DNA is TGTGCCAGCAGCAAAACTGGCGGGAGAAACACCGGGGAGCTGTTTTTT.

The rearrangement links TRBV29-1 to TRBJ1-5; TRBD1 agrees at 10 bases. The CDR3 runs to 14 residues. Germline V gene data show CDR1 as SQVTM and CDR2 as ANQGSEA. Germline trimming cut 4 bases from V and 2 bases from J; bases unmatched to any gene: 2. CDR3 sequence (DNA): TGCAGCGTTGGACAGGGGGCTGGCAATCAGCCCCAGCATTTT. Amino acids: CSVGQGAGNQPQHF.

The J gene is TRBJ2-7, the V gene TRBV6-5; 10 bases fit TRBD1. The CDR3 is made up of 15 amino acids. V was pared by 5 bases and J by 6 bases, with 10 bases of the junction left unmatched. Germline-derived CDR1 and CDR2 are MNHEY and SVGAGI. The CDR3: CASSRQPGQGTEQYF. The CDR3 DNA reads as TGTGCCAGCAGTCGACAACCGGGACAGGGGACCGAGCAGTACTTC.

V usage is TRBV30 and J usage is TRBJ1-2; no firm D call. Trimming pared 0 bases from V and 8 bases from J, leaving 13 bases between. CDR1 GTSNPN and CDR2 SVGIG come from the germline V gene (reference sequence). The CDR3 is 13 residues long. Here the CDR3 reads CAWSVGGLGGYTF. Written as DNA, the CDR3 is TGTGCCTGGAGTGTAGGCGGTTTGGGCGGCTACACCTTC.